The entry below describes one T cell receptor (beta chain). This record comes from a study of technical replicates of blood from a few donors. This table comes from immunoSEQ multiplex PCR, and its TCRdb copy is limited to in-frame clones, with some not included. The sample has 80,000 to 100,000 clones, 90% to 97% seen once. Trimming removed 3 bases from V and 1 base from J; junction bases left unmatched: 3. CDR1 and CDR2 (germline): MNHNS, SASEGT. This CDR3 comprises 16 residues. The TCR originated in a human donor in good health. Sequenced: T cells isolated from PBMCs. The chain employs TRBV6-1 and TRBJ2-7; 13 bases fit TRBD2. CDR3 amino acids: CASSDPGLAGSYEQYF. The CDR3 nucleotides read TGTGCCAGCAGTGATCCGGGACTAGCGGGATCCTACGAGCAGTACTTC.